This T cell receptor beta chain derives from a study of T cells expressing NK-cell markers. Study-wide points: In a few donors, dominant clonotypes made up about 28.3-60.1% of CD3+CD56-NKG2C+ cells. In a handful of donors, dominant CD3+CD56+NKG2C+ clones formed roughly 1.0-7.5% of CD8+ cells.

The cDNA for TCR beta came from 5'RACE template switching with UMIs. TCRdb processed the 5' RACE reads again and assigns one entry to each CDR3 protein, with no DNA. The sample's table shows around 380,000 distinct CDR3 sequences. This CDR3 is 16 amino acids long. Germline V gene data show CDR1 as LGHDT and CDR2 as YNNKEL (reference sequence). Concerning this clonotype: Its antigen remains unidentified.

J is TRBJ2-2 and V is TRBV3-1; TCRdb outputs TRBD1, but without DNA this stays unchecked. The TCR was taken from a woman aged 45-60 years in good health. Material: blood T cells: a sorted CD56 or NKG2C T cell subset, CD4+ or CD8+ T cells, or bulk PBMC T cells (not recorded which). CDR3 region: CASSQGLTGNTGELFF.